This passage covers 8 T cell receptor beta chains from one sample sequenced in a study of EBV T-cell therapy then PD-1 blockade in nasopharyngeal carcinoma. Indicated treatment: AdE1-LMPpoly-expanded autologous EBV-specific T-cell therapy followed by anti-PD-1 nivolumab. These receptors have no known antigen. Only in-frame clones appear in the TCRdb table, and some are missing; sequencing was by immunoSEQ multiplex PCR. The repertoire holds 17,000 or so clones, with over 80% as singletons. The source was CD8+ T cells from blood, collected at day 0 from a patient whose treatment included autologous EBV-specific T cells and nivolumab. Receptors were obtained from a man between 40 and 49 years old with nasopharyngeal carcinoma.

This chain's CDR3 is CATSTSGGPTDTQYF. The CDR3 nucleotides are TGTGCCACCAGCACCTCAGGGGGCCCCACCGATACGCAGTATTTT. The J gene is TRBJ2-3, the V gene TRBV15; 8 bases agree with TRBD1. V lost 4 bases, J lost 6 bases, and 9 bases stayed unmatched. The germline V gene encodes CDR1 LNHNV and CDR2 YYDKDF (reference sequence). This CDR3 spans 15 amino acids.

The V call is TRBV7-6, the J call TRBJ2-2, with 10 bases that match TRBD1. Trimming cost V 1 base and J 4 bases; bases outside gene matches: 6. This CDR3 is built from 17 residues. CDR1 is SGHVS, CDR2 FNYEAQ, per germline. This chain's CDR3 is CASSLGSGQGGTGELFF. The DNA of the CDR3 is TGTGCCAGCAGCTTAGGAAGTGGACAGGGGGGCACCGGGGAGCTGTTTTTT.

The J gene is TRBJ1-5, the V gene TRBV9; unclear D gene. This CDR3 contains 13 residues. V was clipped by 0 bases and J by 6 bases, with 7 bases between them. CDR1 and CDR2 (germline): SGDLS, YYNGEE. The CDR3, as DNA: TGTGCCAGCAGCGTAGGAAAGGGTCAGCCCCAGCATTTT. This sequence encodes CASSVGKGQPQHF.

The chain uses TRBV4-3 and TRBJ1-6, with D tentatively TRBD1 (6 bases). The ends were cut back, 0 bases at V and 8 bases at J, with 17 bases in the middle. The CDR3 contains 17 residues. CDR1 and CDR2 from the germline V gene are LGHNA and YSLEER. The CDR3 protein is CASSQDPPQGGYSPLHF. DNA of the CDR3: TGCGCCAGCAGCCAAGATCCCCCACAGGGTGGTTATTCACCCCTCCACTTT.

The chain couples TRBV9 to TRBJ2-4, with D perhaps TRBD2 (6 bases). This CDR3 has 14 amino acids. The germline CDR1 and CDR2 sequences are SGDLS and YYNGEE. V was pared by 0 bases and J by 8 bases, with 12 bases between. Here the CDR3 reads CASSVDGGADIQYF. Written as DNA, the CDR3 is TGTGCCAGCAGCGTAGATGGAGGGGCGGACATTCAGTACTTC.

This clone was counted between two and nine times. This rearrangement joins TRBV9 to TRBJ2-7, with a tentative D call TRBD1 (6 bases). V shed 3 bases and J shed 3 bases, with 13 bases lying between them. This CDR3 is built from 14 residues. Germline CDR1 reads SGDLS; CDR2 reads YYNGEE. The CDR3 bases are TGTGCCAGCAGCGGTTACCGGGACAACTACGAGCAGTACTTC. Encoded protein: CASSGYRDNYEQYF.

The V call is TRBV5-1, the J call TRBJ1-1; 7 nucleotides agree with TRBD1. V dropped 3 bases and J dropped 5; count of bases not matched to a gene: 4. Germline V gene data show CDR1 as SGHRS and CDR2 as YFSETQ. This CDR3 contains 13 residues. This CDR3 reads CASSYRGGTEAFF. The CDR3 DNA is TGCGCCAGCAGCTACAGGGGAGGGACTGAAGCTTTCTTT.

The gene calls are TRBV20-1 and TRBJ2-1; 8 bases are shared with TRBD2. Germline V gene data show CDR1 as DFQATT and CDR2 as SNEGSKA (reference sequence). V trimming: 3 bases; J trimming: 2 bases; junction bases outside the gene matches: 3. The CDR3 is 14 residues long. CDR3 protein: CSASLAGPYNEQFF. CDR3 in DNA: TGCAGTGCTAGTTTAGCGGGGCCCTACAATGAGCAGTTCTTC.